Sequencing of this T cell receptor beta chain was carried out in a study of cytotoxic CD8 clonotypes in ibrutinib-treated CLL. In the study overall: Response specimens were obtained following a median treatment duration of approximately 13 months, with a range of 6 to 36.

Whole-study results and caveats: The clonality rise at ibrutinib response reflected private clonotype expansion. The study found baseline clonality above age-matched healthy donors, tracking circulating CD8+ T-cell counts.

Remarks on this clone: Its antigen is undetermined.

This table comes from immunoSEQ multiplex PCR, and its TCRdb copy is limited to in-frame clones, with some not included. The sample holds about 270,000 clones; roughly three quarters are singletons and the top ten take approximately 5.1%. The sequence was collected from a human donor with chronic lymphocytic leukemia. The sample was PBMCs, taken at disease progression, from a patient treated with ibrutinib.

The CDR3 region has the DNA TGTGCCAGCAGTGAACCGGGGCTGGGGGCCAACGTCCTGACTTTC. It specifies CASSEPGLGANVLTF. The rearrangement uses TRBV2 and TRBJ2-6, with D perhaps assigned TRBD1 or TRBD2 (5 bases each). With 2 bases removed from V and 4 bases from J, the gap between germline ends came to 9 bases. This CDR3 spans 15 amino acids. Looked up from germline, CDR1 is SNHLY and CDR2 is FYNNEI.